This TCR beta chain was sequenced during a study of cytomegalovirus exposure and HLA in healthy donors. Overall study findings and caveats: A later analysis revealed that TCR association rates differed between HLA loci, peaking at DRB1 and bottoming out at HLA-C. Presence/absence analyses assumed roughly uniform sequencing depth across donors. Approximately 160 TCR beta chains were listed as cytomegalovirus-associated. Specificity of a few CMV-associated chains for CMV antigens was verified in vitro.

Use of 60 Vbeta and 13 Jbeta primers characterized the PCR. Repertoires were generated with immunoSEQ multiplex PCR, while TCRdb's copy carries only in-frame clones and drops some. The data hold under 85,000 clones, with roughly 79% observed a single time. Comments on this clone: Its matching antigen is unknown.

What was sequenced was PBMCs. This TCR was sampled from a man aged 35 to 55 in good health and CMV-seronegative.

The CDR3 DNA follows: TGTGCCAGCAGTTTCCGGGACAGCACTGAAGCTTTCTTT. Protein product: CASSFRDSTEAFF. The genes are TRBV6-5 and TRBJ1-1, with 7 bases aligning to TRBD1. The CDR3 length is 13 residues. From germline, CDR1 is MNHEY and CDR2 SVGAGI. Trimming at V came to 4 bases and at J to 4 bases, leaving 3 bases not matched to a gene.